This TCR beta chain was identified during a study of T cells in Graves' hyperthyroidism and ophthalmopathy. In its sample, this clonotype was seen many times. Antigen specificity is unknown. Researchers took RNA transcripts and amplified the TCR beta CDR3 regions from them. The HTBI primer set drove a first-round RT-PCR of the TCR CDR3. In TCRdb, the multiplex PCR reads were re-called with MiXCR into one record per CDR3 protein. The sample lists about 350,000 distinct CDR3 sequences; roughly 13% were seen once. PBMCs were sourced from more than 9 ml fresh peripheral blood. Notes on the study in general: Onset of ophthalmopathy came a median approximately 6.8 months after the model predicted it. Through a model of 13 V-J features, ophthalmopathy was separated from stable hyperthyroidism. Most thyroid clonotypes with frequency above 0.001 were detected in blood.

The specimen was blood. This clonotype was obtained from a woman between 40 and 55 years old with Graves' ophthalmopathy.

The CDR3: CASRLTVARDNEQFF. Here the CDR3 DNA reads TGTGCCAGCAGGTTGACAGTCGCCCGAGACAATGAGCAGTTCTTC. This rearrangement joins TRBV7-9 to TRBJ2-1; D might be TRBD1 (5 bases). The germline gives CDR1 SEHNR, CDR2 FQNEAQ (reference sequence). The CDR3 is 15 amino acids. V was cut by 6 bases and J by 5 bases, with 17 bases left in between.